Listed below are T cell receptor beta chains from one sample, sequenced in a study of blood T cell repertoires in COVID-19. Data came from immunoSEQ multiplex PCR; TCRdb stores just in-frame clones and leaves some out. The data show around 68,000 clones, over 80% seen once. The sequencing input was peripheral blood. These receptors all stem from a woman aged 50 to 60 with acute or convalescent COVID-19. Both conserved end residues are part of each CDR3. The order of the fields is clone size, J gene, V gene, D gene, CDR3 DNA, CDR3 protein. The D gene is left open where the match is weak. Not all rows give a size; the values are once, few, many and, for expanded clones, a class.

abundance: .; j_gene: TRBJ1-6; v_gene: TRBV3-1/TRBV3-2; d_gene: .; CDR3nt: TGTGCCAGCAGCCAAAGTTCTGGGGGCGTTTCACCCCTCCACTTT; CDR3aa: CASSQSSGGVSPLHF
abundance: .; j_gene: TRBJ2-7; v_gene: TRBV6-5; d_gene: .; CDR3nt: TGTGCCAGCAGTTACTCGTACAGCACCGACGAGCAGTACTTC; CDR3aa: CASSYSYSTDEQYF
abundance: .; j_gene: TRBJ1-3; v_gene: TRBV6-5; d_gene: .; CDR3nt: TGTGCCAGCAAGGAGAGCTCTGGAAACACCATATATTTT; CDR3aa: CASKESSGNTIYF
abundance: .; j_gene: TRBJ1-1; v_gene: TRBV4-1; d_gene: .; CDR3nt: TGCGCCAGCAGCCAAGATCCCACTTATAACACTGAAGCTTTCTTT; CDR3aa: CASSQDPTYNTEAFF
abundance: once; j_gene: TRBJ2-1; v_gene: TRBV5-1; d_gene: TRBD2; CDR3nt: TGCGCCAGCAGCCAGGACGGGAGGGCTTATGAGCAGTTCTTC; CDR3aa: CASSQDGRAYEQFF
abundance: .; j_gene: TRBJ1-4; v_gene: TRBV7-9; d_gene: .; CDR3nt: TGTGCCAGCTCCACCGGGACAAGTGGGGAAAAACTGTTTTTT; CDR3aa: CASSTGTSGEKLFF
abundance: .; j_gene: TRBJ1-6; v_gene: TRBV28; d_gene: TRBD1; CDR3nt: TGTGCCAGCAGTCTGGGACAGGCAGGACCTTCCCTCCACTTT; CDR3aa: CASSLGQAGPSLHF
abundance: .; j_gene: TRBJ1-1; v_gene: TRBV18; d_gene: .; CDR3nt: TGTGCCAGCTTCACCGGGATTGGGTCGGTGGCTTTCTTT; CDR3aa: CASFTGIGSVAFF
abundance: .; j_gene: TRBJ1-2; v_gene: TRBV7-9; d_gene: .; CDR3nt: TGTGCCAGCAGCGCTCAGGGTCTTGGCTACACCTTC; CDR3aa: CASSAQGLGYTF
abundance: once; j_gene: TRBJ2-7; v_gene: TRBV27; d_gene: .; CDR3nt: TGTGCCAGCAGTTTACGGAGCCCCGCCGGGGAGCAGTACTTC; CDR3aa: CASSLRSPAGEQYF